Listed here are 26 T cell receptor beta chains from one sample, sequenced in a study of long-term antiretroviral therapy in people with HIV. Sequencing relied on immunoSEQ assay v3.0, run at survey level. Clones were sequenced by immunoSEQ multiplex PCR, and TCRdb holds only the in-frame ones, with some missing. The profile shows around 23,000 clones, around 77% of them singletons. The sequenced sample was unsorted PBMCs, obtained 2.1 years after starting antiretroviral therapy. The receptors come from a man aged 30 to 45 with HIV.

This clone was counted only a few times. This chain links TRBV5-1 with TRBJ1-5, with no clear D. V dropped 0 bases and J dropped 6 bases, with 13 bases sitting between them. CDR1 is SGHRS and CDR2 is YFSETQ in the germline V gene. This CDR3 is built from 15 residues. The CDR3 DNA sequence: TGCGCCAGCAGCTTGGACGGCGGAGGGAGTCAGCCCCAGCATTTT. Its protein product is CASSLDGGGSQPQHF.

The chain is built from TRBV4-3 and TRBJ2-5; D call uncertain. Germline V gene data show CDR1 as LGHNA and CDR2 as YSLEER. V was cut by 4 bases and J by 3 bases, with 9 bases left in between. This CDR3 is 13 amino acids long. The CDR3 nucleotides are TGCGCCAGCAGCCTTTTACGAGAAGAGACCCAGTACTTC. This encodes CASSLLREETQYF.

The genes are TRBV28 and TRBJ2-2; TRBD1 agrees at 8 bases. The CDR3 runs to 15 residues. With V trimmed by 6 bases and J by 6 bases, 9 bases remained unmatched. Germline V gene lookup returns CDR1 MDHEN and CDR2 SYDVKM. CDR3 loop: CASRKGQGRAGELFF. The CDR3 DNA is TGTGCCAGCAGGAAAGGACAGGGTAGGGCCGGGGAGCTGTTTTTT.

V gene TRBV4-1 combines with J gene TRBJ1-1, with D unresolved. The germline V gene has CDR1 MGHRA and CDR2 YSYEKL. The CDR3 covers 14 residues. Trimming removed 4 bases at V and 3 bases at J, with 12 bases between. CDR3 sequence reads: CASSLIREDTEAFF. The CDR3 coding sequence is TGCGCCAGCAGCCTAATTCGGGAGGACACTGAAGCTTTCTTT.

J is TRBJ2-7 and V is TRBV27; TRBD1 agrees at 7 bases. The V and J ends lost 8 bases and 2 bases, in that order; junction bases with no gene match: 12. Germline assignment: CDR1 MNHEY and CDR2 SMNVEV (reference sequence). The CDR3 length is 15 residues. The CDR3 sequence: CASAVLGQVTYEQYF. The CDR3 coding sequence is TGTGCCAGCGCCGTTCTAGGACAGGTAACCTACGAGCAGTACTTC.

The chain uses TRBV7-2 and TRBJ2-3; D is undetermined. The CDR3 has 12 amino acids. Looked up from germline, CDR1 is SGHTA and CDR2 is FQGNSA. Trimming shortened V by 4 bases and J by 4 bases, and 6 bases separated the two germline ends. Here the CDR3 DNA reads TGTGCCAGCAGCTCGGTGGCAGATACGCAGTATTTT. As protein: CASSSVADTQYF. The full variable domain, rest sourced from reference TRBV7-2 and TRBJ2-3, is GAGVSQSPSNKVTEKGKDVELRCDPISGHTALYWYRQSLGQGLEFLIYFQGNSAPDKSGLPSDRFSAERTGGSVSTLTIQRTQQEDSAVYLCASSSVADTQYFGPGTRLTVL.

The sample holds a few counts of this clone. The identical CDR3 is also encoded by other nucleotide sequences in the sample. V is TRBV2 and J is TRBJ1-5; D gene ambiguous. The CDR3 has 13 amino acids. CDR1 and CDR2 from the germline V gene are SNHLY and FYNNEI. Deletions cut 3 bases from V and 7 bases from J, with 10 bases between. CDR3 bases: TGTGCCAGCAGTGATAGAGAGGGACAGCCCCAGCATTTT. It codes for CASSDREGQPQHF.

The V and J genes are TRBV7-2 and TRBJ2-1, with 13 bases identical to TRBD2. The germline CDR1 and CDR2 sequences are SGHTA and FQGNSA. CDR3 length equals 17 residues. V lost 1 base to trimming and J lost 5 bases; unmatched junction nucleotides: 5. The CDR3 protein is CASSLGLAGGKDNEQFF. The CDR3 DNA is TGTGCCAGCAGCTTAGGACTAGCGGGAGGCAAAGACAATGAGCAGTTCTTC.

The chain combines TRBV25-1 with TRBJ2-3, with TRBD2 matching over 9 bases. The CDR3 totals 17 residues. Trimming at V came to 3 bases and at J to 2 bases, leaving 9 bases not matched to a gene. Germline V lookup: CDR1 MGHDK, CDR2 SYGVNS. For the CDR3, the DNA is TGTGCCAGCAGTGACCCCTCGACTAGCGGTGCCACAGATACGCAGTATTTT. Residues: CASSDPSTSGATDTQYF.

The rearrangement joins TRBV10-2 to TRBJ1-1; D may be TRBD1 (5 bases). CDR1 and CDR2 from the germline V gene are WSHSY and SAAADI. The V and J ends lost 6 bases and 0 bases respectively, with 11 bases between them. The CDR3 totals 14 residues. The CDR3 reads CASRGWGMNTEAFF. The CDR3 DNA reads as TGCGCCAGCAGGGGATGGGGGATGAACACTGAAGCTTTCTTT.

The genes are TRBV30 and TRBJ2-2; 7 bases are a match to TRBD2. The CDR3 has 16 residues. The germline gives CDR1 GTSNPN, CDR2 SVGIG (reference sequence). With 1 base clipped from V and 4 bases from J, the junction kept 9 bases outside the gene matches. The CDR3 sequence is CAWSDSTSLRTGELFF. CDR3 in DNA: TGTGCCTGGAGTGACTCGACTAGCCTGCGCACCGGGGAGCTGTTTTTT. The variable domain in full, with the rest retrieved from reference TRBV30 and TRBJ2-2, is SQTIHQWPATLVQPVGSPLSLECTVEGTSNPNLYWYRQAAGRGLQLLFYSVGIGQISSEVPQNLSASRPQDRQFILSSKKLLLSDSGFYLCAWSDSTSLRTGELFFGEGSRLTVL.

This clone was recorded a few times. The chain has TRBV19 and TRBJ1-5, with D tentatively TRBD1 (6 bases). Germline V lookup: CDR1 LNHDA, CDR2 SQIVND (reference sequence). The CDR3 consists of 16 residues. V was trimmed by 1 base and J by 7 bases, leaving 17 bases between them. The chain's CDR3 is CASSIAHSRGKQPQHF. DNA of the CDR3: TGTGCCAGTAGTATAGCCCATTCTAGGGGGAAACAGCCCCAGCATTTT.

The chain has TRBV7-9 and TRBJ2-7; either TRBD1 or TRBD2 may fit D (5 bases each). V lost 6 bases, J lost 3 bases, and 21 bases lay in between. Germline CDR1 and CDR2: SEHNR and FQNEAQ (reference sequence). CDR3 size: 16 residues. CDR3 protein: CASRGVGAGNNYEQYF. The CDR3 nucleotides read TGTGCCAGCAGAGGCGTCGGGGCAGGGAATAACTACGAGCAGTACTTC.

The V call is TRBV5-1, the J call TRBJ1-2; no firm D call. The CDR3 has 14 residues. Germline V gene data show CDR1 as SGHRS and CDR2 as YFSETQ. Trimming pared 6 bases from V and 2 bases from J, leaving 14 bases between. The CDR3 here is CASTLPESNYGYTF. CDR3 bases: TGCGCCAGCACCTTACCAGAATCGAACTATGGCTACACCTTC.

This chain links TRBV27 with TRBJ1-2; D is uncertain. Germline V gene sequence: CDR1 MNHEY, CDR2 SMNVEV (reference sequence). This CDR3 spans 18 amino acids. Trimming pared 4 bases from V and 7 bases from J, leaving 28 bases between. CDR3 loop: CASSSAPVPSSDVIGYTF. The CDR3 DNA reads as TGTGCCAGCAGTTCGGCCCCGGTCCCGTCCTCCGACGTCATTGGCTACACCTTC.

This rearrangement joins TRBV10-3 to TRBJ2-3; 9 positions match TRBD2. The CDR3 extends over 18 amino acids. J was trimmed by 2 bases and V by 0 bases; bases with no gene match: 9. Germline-derived CDR1 and CDR2 are ENHRY and SYGVKD. CDR3 residues: CAISESRVAGATTDTQYF. Here the CDR3 DNA reads TGTGCCATCAGTGAGTCCCGGGTAGCGGGGGCCACCACAGATACGCAGTATTTT.

V is TRBV6-4 and J is TRBJ2-5; D call uncertain. Trimming shortened V by 4 bases and J by 0 bases, and 3 bases separated the two germline ends. This CDR3 is 12 amino acids long. Germline V gives CDR1 MRHNA, CDR2 SNTAGT. In DNA, the CDR3 is TGTGCCAGCAGTGGCCACCAAGAGACCCAGTACTTC. It encodes CASSGHQETQYF.

The V call is TRBV11-2, the J call TRBJ1-1; unclear D gene. This CDR3 contains 14 residues. Trimming took off 5 bases at V and 8 bases at J, with 18 bases between the two ends. The V gene's germline CDR1 is SGHAT and CDR2 FQNNGV. The CDR3 sequence is CASSLARTWSEAFF. The CDR3 bases are TGTGCCAGCAGCCTAGCGAGGACTTGGTCCGAAGCTTTCTTT.

V gene TRBV5-5 combines with J gene TRBJ2-7; D unclear. The V gene's germline CDR1 is SGHKS and CDR2 YYEKEE (reference sequence). V was trimmed by 3 bases and J by 4 bases, leaving 11 bases between them. This CDR3 spans 13 amino acids. This chain's CDR3 is CASSWGRLYEQYF. The CDR3 nucleotides read TGTGCCAGCAGCTGGGGTCGCCTATACGAGCAGTACTTC.

V usage is TRBV13 and J usage is TRBJ2-7; 8 bases match TRBD2. Germline CDR1 is PRHDT and CDR2 is FYEKMQ (reference sequence). The CDR3 covers 16 residues. The ends lost 4 bases at V and 4 bases at J; junction bases unmatched: 12. CDR3: CASSSGLAGVLYEQYF. CDR3 DNA: TGTGCCAGCAGCTCCGGGCTAGCGGGCGTCCTGTACGAGCAGTACTTC.

The chain couples TRBV2 to TRBJ1-5; D not certain. This CDR3 has 15 residues. Trimming took 3 bases from V and 1 from J, leaving 10 bases between them. From germline, CDR1 is SNHLY and CDR2 FYNNEI. CDR3 sequence reads: CASSEINPSNQPQHF. CDR3 bases: TGTGCCAGCAGTGAGATTAATCCGAGCAATCAGCCCCAGCATTTT.

V usage is TRBV6-5 and J usage is TRBJ2-5; 9 bases fit TRBD2. The CDR3 runs to 14 residues. Germline CDR1 and CDR2: MNHEY and SVGAGI. V dropped 4 bases and J dropped 2; count of bases not matched to a gene: 2. The CDR3: CASSWRGGQETQYF. The CDR3 DNA follows: TGTGCCAGCAGTTGGCGGGGGGGGCAAGAGACCCAGTACTTC.

The chain is built from TRBV19 and TRBJ2-1; D perhaps matches TRBD2 (5 bases). Germline assignment: CDR1 LNHDA and CDR2 SQIVND (reference sequence). This CDR3 contains 15 residues. Between the trimmed V and J ends, which lost 1 base and 6 bases, there was a span of 13 bases. In DNA, the CDR3 is TGTGCCAGTAGTATAGGGGGAGTCCCATTCAATGAGCAGTTCTTC. This sequence encodes CASSIGGVPFNEQFF.

V is TRBV28 and J is TRBJ2-7, with D uncertain. CDR1 is MDHEN and CDR2 is SYDVKM in the germline V gene. V lost 5 bases and J lost 0, with 17 bases in between. CDR3 size: 16 residues. In DNA, the CDR3 is TGTGCCAGCAGTACCACGGTCCGCCCACCCTCCTACGAGCAGTACTTC. Encoded protein: CASSTTVRPPSYEQYF.

The chain carries TRBV28 and TRBJ1-2; a possible D gene is TRBD1 (5 bases). The V end was cut by 2 bases, the J end by 4 bases, with 17 bases between. Per germline, CDR1 MDHEN and CDR2 SYDVKM. The CDR3 covers 16 residues. This CDR3 is CASSLPGTANSYGYTF. Here the CDR3 DNA reads TGTGCCAGCAGTTTACCCGGGACCGCTAATTCCTATGGCTACACCTTC.

This rearrangement joins TRBV5-6 to TRBJ1-2; D is unclear. V lost 2 bases, J lost 2 bases, and 13 bases lay in between. CDR1 and CDR2 (germline): SGHDT, YYEEEE. CDR3 length: 15 amino acids. CDR3 loop: CASSFPKDGNYGYTF. The CDR3 DNA is TGTGCCAGCAGCTTCCCTAAGGACGGCAACTATGGCTACACCTTC.